These 15 T cell receptor beta chains came from one sample sequenced in a study of molecular identifiers for immune sequencing clone quantification. TCRdb reanalysed the PCR reads using MiXCR and keeps one entry per CDR3 protein. This sample yields about 320,000 distinct CDR3 sequences, of which 20% to 25% are seen a single time; approximately 0.85% belongs to the top ten. Sequencing was performed on naive CD8+ T cells from blood, with Jurkat cell RNA spiked in. The subset denotes: FACS-sorted CD8+CD4-CCR7+CD45RA+ naive T cells. The receptors were gathered from a human donor in good health. Some libraries in this study had Jurkat cell RNA spiked in.

This clonotype was counted many times. The CDR3 region is CSARGGLEGPGNTIYF. The CDR3 bases are TGCAGTGCTAGAGGAGGGTTGGAGGGACCTGGAAACACCATATATTTT. J is TRBJ1-3 and V is TRBV20-1; possible D gene TRBD1, 5 bases. The CDR3 extends over 16 amino acids. The V gene lost 1 base and the J gene lost 2 bases, with 15 bases spanning the gap. Germline-derived CDR1 and CDR2 are DFQATT and SNEGSKA (reference sequence).

This clonotype was seen a handful of times. The chain employs TRBV2 and TRBJ2-4; the D gene is possibly TRBD2 (6 bases). Germline CDR1 and CDR2: SNHLY and FYNNEI. Trimming took off 3 bases at V and 3 bases at J, with 15 bases between the two ends. The length of the CDR3 is 16 residues. CDR3 coding DNA: TGTGCCAGCAGTGAGCGGAGGGACTCCTACAAAAACATTCAGTACTTC. Its translation: CASSERRDSYKNIQYF.

For this clonotype: A single base separates this from a much larger clone, so it may be a read error. The chain joins TRBV29-1 to TRBJ2-1; 16 positions agree with TRBD2. The CDR3 length is 16 residues. Germline-derived CDR1 and CDR2 are SQVTM and ANQGSEA. CDR3 sequence (DNA): TGCAGCGGCGGGACTAGCGGGGGGGCCACCTACAATGAGCAGCTCTTC. Residues: CSGGTSGGATYNEQLF.

The rearrangement uses TRBV4-2 and TRBJ2-7, with no clear D. The V gene's germline CDR1 is LGHNA and CDR2 YNFKEQ. The CDR3 extends over 13 amino acids. V was trimmed by 2 bases and J by 2 bases, leaving 7 bases between them. As DNA, the CDR3 is TGTGCCAGCAGCCAATATCTGGCCTACGAGCAGTACTTC. The encoded protein is CASSQYLAYEQYF.

This clonotype was found many times. This rearrangement joins TRBV13 to TRBJ2-3; TRBD2 agrees at 12 bases. Trimming took 5 bases from V and 2 from J; bases not matched to a gene: 8. This CDR3 is 17 amino acids long. Per germline, CDR1 PRHDT and CDR2 FYEKMQ (reference sequence). The CDR3 DNA sequence: TGTGCCAGCAGCGGGCAGAGACTAGCGGGAGTCACAGATACGCAGTATTTT. Translating gives CASSGQRLAGVTDTQYF.

This clonotype was counted ten times or more. This chain joins TRBV13 and TRBJ2-6; D unresolved. The germline V gene encodes CDR1 PRHDT and CDR2 FYEKMQ (reference sequence). This CDR3 has 14 residues. The V end was cut by 0 bases, the J end by 4 bases, with 4 bases between. The chain's CDR3 is CASSLGGGANVLTF. The CDR3, as DNA: TGTGCCAGCAGCTTAGGGGGGGGGGCCAACGTCCTGACTTTC.

This clonotype was counted only a few times. The chain has TRBV27 and TRBJ2-7, with a weak D call TRBD1 (5 bases). The ends were cut back, 3 bases at V and 6 bases at J, with 9 bases in the middle. Germline V lookup: CDR1 MNHEY, CDR2 SMNVEV (reference sequence). The CDR3 has 12 residues. This CDR3 is CASSFQGFEQYF. CDR3 sequence (DNA): TGTGCCAGCAGTTTCCAGGGCTTCGAGCAGTACTTC.

This clonotype was seen repeatedly, ten times or more. This chain links TRBV6-2 or TRBV6-3 with TRBJ1-1, with D perhaps matching TRBD1 (6 bases). Germline V gene sequence: CDR1 MNHEY, CDR2 SVGEGT. The CDR3 is made up of 13 amino acids. V was pared by 7 bases and J by 4 bases, with 13 bases between. The CDR3 reads CASTEGGSTEAFF. The CDR3 DNA reads TGTGCCAGCACCGAAGGGGGTTCCACTGAAGCTTTCTTT.

This clonotype was picked up many times. The chain carries TRBV28 and TRBJ2-5; possible D gene TRBD1, 6 bases. Per the germline V gene, CDR1 is MDHEN and CDR2 is SYDVKM. The germline V and J ends were trimmed by 7 bases and 4 bases, with 16 bases remaining between them. The CDR3 totals 14 residues. CDR3 sequence reads: CASTPSGTTETQYF. DNA for the CDR3: TGTGCCAGCACCCCATCGGGGACAACAGAGACCCAGTACTTC.

Only a few counts were recorded for this clonotype. This sequence joins TRBV6-2 or TRBV6-3 and TRBJ2-7; possibly TRBD2 for D (6 bases). The CDR3 contains 14 residues. V was cut by 7 bases and J by 0 bases, with 13 bases left in between. CDR1 is MNHEY, CDR2 SVGEGT, per germline. DNA for the CDR3: TGTGCCAGCACCATCGGGGGTCACTCCTACGAGCAGTACTTC. Translated, it gives CASTIGGHSYEQYF.

Ten or more counts support this clonotype. The rearrangement uses TRBV28 and TRBJ2-7; D gene uncertain. The CDR3 is made up of 14 amino acids. Trimming stripped 8 bases from V and 0 bases from J, with 14 bases between. The germline V gene has CDR1 MDHEN and CDR2 SYDVKM. CDR3 region: CASRPHPSSYEQYF. Written as DNA, the CDR3 is TGTGCCAGCCGGCCGCACCCGAGCTCCTACGAGCAGTACTTC.

About this clonotype itself: Mismatch with germline at one junction end may stem from a read error. CDR3 coding DNA: TGTGTCAGCAGTTATGTTCCCGGGACAGGGGGGGAGACCCAGTACTTC. Protein: CVSSYVPGTGGETQYF. The chain has TRBV6-5 and TRBJ2-5; TRBD1 matches 11 bases. Germline V lookup: CDR1 MNHEY, CDR2 SVGAGI. The CDR3 sequence is 16 residues long.

This clonotype was detected many times. This sequence joins TRBV5-4 and TRBJ2-5; the D is unclear. V lost 0 bases, J lost 3 bases, and 6 bases lay in between. Per germline, CDR1 SGHNT and CDR2 YYREEE (reference sequence). The CDR3 length is 13 residues. The CDR3 DNA follows: TGTGCCAGCAGCTTGGTAGTGGAAGAGACCCAGTACTTC. Protein product: CASSLVVEETQYF.

This clonotype showed up many times. The gene calls are TRBV27 and TRBJ1-1; D possibly corresponds to TRBD1 (6 bases). V was shortened by 2 bases and J by 5 bases, with 15 bases between the two germline ends. The CDR3 contains 15 residues. CDR1 and CDR2 (germline): MNHEY, SMNVEV (reference sequence). CDR3 in amino acids: CASSLGRGFSTEAFF. CDR3 bases: TGTGCCAGCAGTTTAGGCAGGGGCTTTTCAACTGAAGCTTTCTTT.

A few counts support this clonotype. A much larger clone sits a single nucleotide away, making a read error possible. The chain carries TRBV4-3 and TRBJ1-2; 7 positions match TRBD1. Germline V gene sequence: CDR1 LGHNA, CDR2 YSLEER. The length of the CDR3 is 16 residues. The CDR3 sequence is CVSSPSSGGRGHGYTF. As DNA, the CDR3 is TGCGTCAGCAGCCCCTCTTCCGGGGGGAGGGGGCATGGCTACACCTTC.